This T cell receptor (beta chain) was recovered during a study of blood T cell repertoires in COVID-19. Profiling relied on immunoSEQ multiplex PCR, and the TCRdb table lists in-frame clones only, not all of them. This sample has over 200,000 clones, with 81% found just once. Sample: peripheral blood. This TCR came from a woman older than 75 with acute or convalescent COVID-19.

The CDR3 region is CASKRARGNYGYTF. The CDR3 DNA follows: TGTGCCAGCAAACGAGCCAGGGGAAACTATGGCTACACCTTC. V usage is TRBV2 and J usage is TRBJ1-2, with D perhaps matching TRBD1 (6 bases). V lost 7 bases and J lost 2, with 14 bases in between. CDR1 is SNHLY and CDR2 is FYNNEI in the germline V gene. The CDR3 is 14 residues long.